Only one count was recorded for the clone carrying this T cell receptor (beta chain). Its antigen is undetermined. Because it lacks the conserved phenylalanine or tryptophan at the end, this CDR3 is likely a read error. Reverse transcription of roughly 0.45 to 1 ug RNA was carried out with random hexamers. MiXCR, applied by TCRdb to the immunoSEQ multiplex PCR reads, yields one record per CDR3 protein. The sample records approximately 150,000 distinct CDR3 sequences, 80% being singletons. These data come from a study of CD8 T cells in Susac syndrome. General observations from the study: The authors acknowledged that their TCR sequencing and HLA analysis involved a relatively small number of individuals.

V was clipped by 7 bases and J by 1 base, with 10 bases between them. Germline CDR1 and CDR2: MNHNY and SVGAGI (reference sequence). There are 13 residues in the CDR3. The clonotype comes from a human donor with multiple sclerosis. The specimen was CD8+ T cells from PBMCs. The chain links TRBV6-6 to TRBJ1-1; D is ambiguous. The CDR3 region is CASIPIPNTEAFL. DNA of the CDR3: TGTGCCAGCATTCCTATACCGAACACTGAAGCTTTCTTG.